Included here is one T cell receptor (beta chain) sequence, with context. The data belong to a study of cytomegalovirus exposure and HLA in healthy donors. TCRdb keeps only in-frame clones here, not all; method: immunoSEQ multiplex PCR. The data show some 150,000 clones, with 85% to 90% seen just once and 7.5% to 8.5% held by the top ten. V lost 4 bases and J lost 5; bases outside the gene matches: 0. Germline CDR1 reads SGHAT; CDR2 reads FQNNGV. This CDR3 has 12 amino acids. This rearrangement joins TRBV11-2 to TRBJ2-3, with TRBD1 matching 7 bases. The specimen was PBMCs. The receptor was derived from a woman aged 18-29 years in good health and CMV-seropositive. The CDR3 DNA reads TGTGCCAGCAGCTCAGGGGGAGATACGCAGTATTTT. Protein: CASSSGGDTQYF.